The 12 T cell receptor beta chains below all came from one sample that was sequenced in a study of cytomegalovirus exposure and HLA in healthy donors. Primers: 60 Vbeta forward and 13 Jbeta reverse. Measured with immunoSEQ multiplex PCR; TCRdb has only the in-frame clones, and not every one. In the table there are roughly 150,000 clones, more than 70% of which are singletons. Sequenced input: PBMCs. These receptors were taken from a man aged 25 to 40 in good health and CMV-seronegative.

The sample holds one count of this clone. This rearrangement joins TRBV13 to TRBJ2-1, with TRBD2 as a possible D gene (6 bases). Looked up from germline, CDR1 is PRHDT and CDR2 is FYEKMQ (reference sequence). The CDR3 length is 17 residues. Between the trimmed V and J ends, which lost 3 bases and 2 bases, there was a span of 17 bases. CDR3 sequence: CASSFLLQEGTYNEQFF. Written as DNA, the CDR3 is TGTGCCAGCAGCTTCCTCTTACAGGAGGGCACCTACAATGAGCAGTTCTTC.

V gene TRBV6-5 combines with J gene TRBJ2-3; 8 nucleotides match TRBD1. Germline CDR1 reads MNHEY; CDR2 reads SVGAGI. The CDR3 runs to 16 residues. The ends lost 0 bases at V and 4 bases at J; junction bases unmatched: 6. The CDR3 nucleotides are TGTGCCAGCAGTTACTCGTTCGGACAGGGAGCAGATACGCAGTATTTT. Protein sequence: CASSYSFGQGADTQYF.

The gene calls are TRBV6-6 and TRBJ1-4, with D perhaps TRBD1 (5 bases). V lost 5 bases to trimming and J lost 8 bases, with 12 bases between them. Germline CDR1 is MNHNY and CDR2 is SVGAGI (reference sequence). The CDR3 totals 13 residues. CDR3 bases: TGTGCCAGCAGTGGGGGGAGAGAAGAAAAACTGTTTTTT. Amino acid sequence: CASSGGREEKLFF.

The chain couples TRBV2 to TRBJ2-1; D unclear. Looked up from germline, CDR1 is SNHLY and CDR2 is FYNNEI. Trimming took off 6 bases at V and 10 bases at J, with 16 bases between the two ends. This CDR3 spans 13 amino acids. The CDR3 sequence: CASRNPRVTEQFF. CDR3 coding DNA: TGTGCCAGCAGAAATCCCCGGGTCACCGAGCAGTTCTTC.

CDR3 bases: TGTGCCAGCAGCTTATCGTCTTACAATGAGCAGTTCTTC. Amino acids: CASSLSSYNEQFF. V and J are TRBV7-3 and TRBJ2-1; D call uncertain. CDR1 and CDR2 (germline): SGHTA, FQGTGA. The CDR3 loop spans 13 amino acids. V gave up 2 bases and J gave up 4 bases, with 6 bases separating them.

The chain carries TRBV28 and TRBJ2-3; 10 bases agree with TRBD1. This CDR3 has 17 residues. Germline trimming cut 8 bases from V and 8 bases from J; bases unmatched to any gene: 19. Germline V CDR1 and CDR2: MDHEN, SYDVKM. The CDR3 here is CASHTPAGTGEQATQYF. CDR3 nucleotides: TGTGCCAGCCATACTCCAGCCGGGACAGGGGAACAGGCTACGCAGTATTTT.

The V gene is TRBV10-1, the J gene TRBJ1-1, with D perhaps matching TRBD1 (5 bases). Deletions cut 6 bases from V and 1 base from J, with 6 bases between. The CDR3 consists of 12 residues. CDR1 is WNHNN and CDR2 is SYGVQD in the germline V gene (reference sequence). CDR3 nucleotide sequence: TGCGCCAGCAGAGGACAGAACACTGAAGCTTTCTTT. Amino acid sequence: CASRGQNTEAFF.

Written as DNA, the CDR3 is TGTGCCAGCATGGGCAGTGAGAACACTGAAGCTTTCTTT. It yields the protein CASMGSENTEAFF. V gene TRBV2 combines with J gene TRBJ1-1; the D is unclear. The CDR3 contains 13 residues. The germline V and J ends were trimmed by 7 bases and 1 base, with 10 bases remaining between them. CDR1 SNHLY and CDR2 FYNNEI come from the germline V gene.

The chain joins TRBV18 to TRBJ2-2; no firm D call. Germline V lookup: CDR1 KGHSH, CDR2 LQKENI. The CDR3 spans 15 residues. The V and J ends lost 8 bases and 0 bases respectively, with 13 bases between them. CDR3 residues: CASPVSDTNTGELFF. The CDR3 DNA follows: TGTGCCAGCCCAGTCTCCGACACGAACACCGGGGAGCTGTTTTTT.

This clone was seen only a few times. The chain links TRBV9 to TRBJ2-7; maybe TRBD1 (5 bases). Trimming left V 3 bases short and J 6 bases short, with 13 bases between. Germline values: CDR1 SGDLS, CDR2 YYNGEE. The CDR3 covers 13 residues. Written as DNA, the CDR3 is TGTGCCAGCAGCGCCTCCCCCCAGGGCGAGCAGTACTTC. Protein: CASSASPQGEQYF.

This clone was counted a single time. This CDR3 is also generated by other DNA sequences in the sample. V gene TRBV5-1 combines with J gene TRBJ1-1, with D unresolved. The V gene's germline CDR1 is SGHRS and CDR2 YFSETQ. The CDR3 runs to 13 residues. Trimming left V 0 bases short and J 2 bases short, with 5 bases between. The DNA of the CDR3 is TGCGCCAGCAGCTTGGACAGAAACACTGAAGCTTTCTTT. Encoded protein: CASSLDRNTEAFF.

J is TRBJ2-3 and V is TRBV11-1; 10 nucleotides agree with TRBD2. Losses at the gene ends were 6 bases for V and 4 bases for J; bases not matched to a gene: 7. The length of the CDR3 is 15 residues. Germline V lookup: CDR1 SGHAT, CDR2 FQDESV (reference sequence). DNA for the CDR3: TGTGCCAGCAGTCCTAATAGCGGGAGGCCAGATACGCAGTATTTT. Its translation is CASSPNSGRPDTQYF.